This T cell receptor beta chain was sequenced in a study of Ad26.COV2.S vaccination and SARS-CoV-2 variants. Only in-frame clones appear in the TCRdb table, and some are missing; sequencing was by immunoSEQ multiplex PCR. The sample lists over 350,000 clones; more than 85% were seen once. The treatment denotes: approximately 18 received Ad26.COV2.S at low or high dose, single or two shots; about 5 received placebo; per-sample allocation not given. Samples came from day 63 after the first vaccine or placebo injection. Donation came from an adult in Boston who was aged 18-55 years. This CDR3 contains 12 residues. Germline CDR1 is MNHEY and CDR2 is SVGEGT. With V trimmed by 5 bases and J by 12 bases, 7 bases remained unmatched. Study results and limitations: With respect to non-spike TCR breadth, vaccine and placebo recipients were similar.

For this clone: The target antigen is unknown.

This TCR came from a person between 18 and 59 years old who received the Ad26.COV2.S COVID-19 vaccine or a placebo. The sequencing here drew on peripheral blood, taken in a trial of Ad26.COV2.S vaccine versus placebo. The V gene is TRBV6-2 or TRBV6-3, the J gene TRBJ1-1; 9 nucleotides line up with TRBD1. The CDR3 sequence is CASSDRDRATFF. The CDR3 DNA is TGTGCCAGCAGTGACCGGGACAGGGCCACTTTCTTT.